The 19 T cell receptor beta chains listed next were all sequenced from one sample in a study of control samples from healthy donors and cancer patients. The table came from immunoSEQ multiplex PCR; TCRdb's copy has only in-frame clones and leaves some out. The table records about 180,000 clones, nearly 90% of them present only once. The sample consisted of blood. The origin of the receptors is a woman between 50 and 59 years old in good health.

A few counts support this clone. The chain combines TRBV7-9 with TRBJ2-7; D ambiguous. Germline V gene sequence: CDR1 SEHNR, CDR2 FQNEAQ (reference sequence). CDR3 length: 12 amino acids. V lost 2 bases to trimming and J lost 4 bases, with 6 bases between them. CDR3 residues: CASSLMDYEQYF. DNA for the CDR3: TGTGCCAGCAGCTTAATGGATTACGAGCAGTACTTC.

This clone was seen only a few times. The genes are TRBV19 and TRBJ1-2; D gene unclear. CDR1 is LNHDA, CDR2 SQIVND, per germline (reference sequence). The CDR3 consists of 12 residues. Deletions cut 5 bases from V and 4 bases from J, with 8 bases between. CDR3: CASSLRGYGYTF. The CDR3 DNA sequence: TGTGCCAGTAGTCTGCGTGGCTATGGCTACACCTTC.

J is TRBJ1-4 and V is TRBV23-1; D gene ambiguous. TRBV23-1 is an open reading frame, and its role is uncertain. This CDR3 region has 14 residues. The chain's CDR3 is CQFPSPVKTEKLFF. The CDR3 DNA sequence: TGCCAGTTCCCTTCCCCCGTCAAGACAGAAAAACTGTTTTTT.

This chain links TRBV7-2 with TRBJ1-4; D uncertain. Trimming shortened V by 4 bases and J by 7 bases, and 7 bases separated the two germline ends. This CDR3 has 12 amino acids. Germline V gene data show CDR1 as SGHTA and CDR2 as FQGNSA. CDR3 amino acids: CASSSPPEKLFF. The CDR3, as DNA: TGTGCCAGCAGCTCGCCCCCTGAAAAACTGTTTTTT. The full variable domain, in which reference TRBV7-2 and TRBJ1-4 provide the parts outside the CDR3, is GAGVSQSPSNKVTEKGKDVELRCDPISGHTALYWYRQSLGQGLEFLIYFQGNSAPDKSGLPSDRFSAERTGGSVSTLTIQRTQQEDSAVYLCASSSPPEKLFFGSGTQLSVL.

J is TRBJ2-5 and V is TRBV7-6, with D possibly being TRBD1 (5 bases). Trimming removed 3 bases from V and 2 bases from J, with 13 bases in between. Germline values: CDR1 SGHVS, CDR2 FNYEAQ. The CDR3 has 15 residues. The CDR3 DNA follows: TGTGCCAGCAGCTTTGCCCGGACAAATCAAGAGACCCAGTACTTC. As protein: CASSFARTNQETQYF. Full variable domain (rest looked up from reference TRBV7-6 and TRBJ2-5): GAGVSQSPRYKVTKRGQDVALRCDPISGHVSLYWYRQALGQGPEFLTYFNYEAQQDKSGLPNDRFSAERPEGSISTLTIQRTEQRDSAMYRCASSFARTNQETQYFGPGTRLLVL.

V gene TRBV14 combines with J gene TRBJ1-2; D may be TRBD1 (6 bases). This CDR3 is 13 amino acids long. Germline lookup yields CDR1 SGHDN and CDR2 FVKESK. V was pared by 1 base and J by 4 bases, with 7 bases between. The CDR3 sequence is CASSQGGGYGYTF. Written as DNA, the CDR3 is TGTGCCAGCAGCCAAGGAGGGGGCTATGGCTACACCTTC.

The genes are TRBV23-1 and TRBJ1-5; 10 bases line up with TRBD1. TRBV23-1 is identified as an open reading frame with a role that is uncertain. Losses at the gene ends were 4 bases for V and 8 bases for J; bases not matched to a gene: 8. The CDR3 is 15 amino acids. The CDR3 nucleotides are TGCGCCAGCAGTCGCGCCAAGGACAGGGGGAAGCCCCAGCATTTT. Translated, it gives CASSRAKDRGKPQHF.

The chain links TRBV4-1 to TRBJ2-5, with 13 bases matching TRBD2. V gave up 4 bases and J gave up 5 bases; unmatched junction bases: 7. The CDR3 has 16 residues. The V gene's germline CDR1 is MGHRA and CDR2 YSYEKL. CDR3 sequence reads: CASSPRTSGGEETQYF. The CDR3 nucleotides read TGCGCCAGCAGCCCTAGGACTAGCGGGGGCGAGGAGACCCAGTACTTC.

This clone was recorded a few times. CDR3 in DNA: TGTGCCAGCAGCATGGACGGGGATCAGCCCCAGCATTTT. Translating it yields CASSMDGDQPQHF. The chain has TRBV7-3 and TRBJ1-5, with D uncertain. CDR3 length: 13 amino acids. V was clipped by 5 bases and J by 5 bases, with 10 bases between them. Germline V CDR1 and CDR2: SGHTA, FQGTGA.

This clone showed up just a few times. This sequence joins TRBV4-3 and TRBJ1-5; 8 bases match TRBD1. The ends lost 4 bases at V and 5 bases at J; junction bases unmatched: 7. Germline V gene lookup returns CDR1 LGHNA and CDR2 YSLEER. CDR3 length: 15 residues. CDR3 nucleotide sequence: TGCGCCAGCAGCCTTACGGACAGGGAGGATCAGCCCCAGCATTTT. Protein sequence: CASSLTDREDQPQHF.

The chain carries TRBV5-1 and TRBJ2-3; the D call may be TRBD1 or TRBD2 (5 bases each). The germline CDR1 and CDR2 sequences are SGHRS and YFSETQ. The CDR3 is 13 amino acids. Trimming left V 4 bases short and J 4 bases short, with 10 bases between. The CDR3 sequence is CASSEGSSDTQYF. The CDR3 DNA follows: TGCGCCAGCAGCGAGGGGTCATCAGATACGCAGTATTTT. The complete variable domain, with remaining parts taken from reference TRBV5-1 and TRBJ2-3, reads KAGVTQTPRYLIKTRGQQVTLSCSPISGHRSVSWYQQTPGQGLQFLFEYFSETQRNKGNFPGRFSGRQFSNSRSEMNVSTLELGDSALYLCASSEGSSDTQYFGPGTRLTVL.

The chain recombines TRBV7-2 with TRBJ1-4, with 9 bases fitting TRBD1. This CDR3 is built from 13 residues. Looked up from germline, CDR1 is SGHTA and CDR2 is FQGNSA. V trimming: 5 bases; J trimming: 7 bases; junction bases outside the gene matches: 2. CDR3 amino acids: CASSRGQGEKLFF. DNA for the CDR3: TGTGCCAGCAGCCGGGGACAGGGTGAAAAACTGTTTTTT.

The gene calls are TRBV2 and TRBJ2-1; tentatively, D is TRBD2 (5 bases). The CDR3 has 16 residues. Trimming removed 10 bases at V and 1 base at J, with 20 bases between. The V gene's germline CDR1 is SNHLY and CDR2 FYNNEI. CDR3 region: CANPPPVEGSYNEQFF. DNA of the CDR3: TGTGCCAACCCACCTCCCGTCGAGGGATCCTACAATGAGCAGTTCTTC.

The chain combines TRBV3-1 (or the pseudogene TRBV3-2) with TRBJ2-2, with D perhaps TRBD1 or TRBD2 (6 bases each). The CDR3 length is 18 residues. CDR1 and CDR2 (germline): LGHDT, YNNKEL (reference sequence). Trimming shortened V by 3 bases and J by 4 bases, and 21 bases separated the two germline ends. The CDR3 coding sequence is TGTGCCAGCAGCCAGGGACAACGGGACTCAACGGGCACCGGGGAGCTGTTTTTT. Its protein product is CASSQGQRDSTGTGELFF.

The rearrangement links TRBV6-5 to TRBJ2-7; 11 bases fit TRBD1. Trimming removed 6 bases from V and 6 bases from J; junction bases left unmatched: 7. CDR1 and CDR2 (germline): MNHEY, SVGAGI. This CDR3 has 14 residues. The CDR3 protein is CASSPDRGRTEQYF. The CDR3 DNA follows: TGTGCCAGCAGCCCGGACAGGGGGCGTACCGAGCAGTACTTC.

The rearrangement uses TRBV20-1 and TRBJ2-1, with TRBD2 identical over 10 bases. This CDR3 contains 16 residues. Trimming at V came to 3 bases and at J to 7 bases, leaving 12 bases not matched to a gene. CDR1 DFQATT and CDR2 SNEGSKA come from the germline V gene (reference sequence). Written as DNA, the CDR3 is TGCAGTGCTAGTGACCTAGCGGGAGCGTTGAGAAATGAGCAGTTCTTC. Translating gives CSASDLAGALRNEQFF.

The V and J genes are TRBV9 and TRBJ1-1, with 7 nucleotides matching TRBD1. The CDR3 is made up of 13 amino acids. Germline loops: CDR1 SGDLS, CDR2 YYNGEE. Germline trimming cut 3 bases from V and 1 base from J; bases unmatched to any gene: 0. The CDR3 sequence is CASSGQGNTEAFF. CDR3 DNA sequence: TGTGCCAGCAGCGGACAGGGGAACACTGAAGCTTTCTTT.

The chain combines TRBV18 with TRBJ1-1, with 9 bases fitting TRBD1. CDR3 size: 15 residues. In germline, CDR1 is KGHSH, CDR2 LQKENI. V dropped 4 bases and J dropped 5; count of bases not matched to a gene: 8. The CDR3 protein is CASSQTGGERTEAFF. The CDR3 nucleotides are TGTGCCAGCTCACAGACAGGGGGAGAGAGGACTGAAGCTTTCTTT.

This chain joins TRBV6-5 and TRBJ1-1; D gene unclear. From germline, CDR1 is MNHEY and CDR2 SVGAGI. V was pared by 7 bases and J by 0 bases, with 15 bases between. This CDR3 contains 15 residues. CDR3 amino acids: CASTNPSNLNTEAFF. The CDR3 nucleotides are TGTGCCAGCACCAATCCCAGTAACCTGAACACTGAAGCTTTCTTT.